Listed here are 17 T cell receptor beta chains from one sample, sequenced in a study of blood T cell repertoires in COVID-19 (dated by TCRdb to the early 2020s). Libraries were made using the immunoSEQ multiplex PCR assay. Entries here come from immuneACCESS through TCRdb and include only in-frame sequences with V and J called. Some clones fail to appear in such tables; in the studies checked, an unresolved V gene covers under half of the shortfall, and the cause of the remainder is unknown. For this sample the table gives about 200,000 clones, of which approximately 90% were detected only once. The ten largest make up less than 1.5% of the sample. Sequenced sample: PBMCs or T cells enriched from blood (not recorded which). Receptors originate from a man aged 25 to 40 who had recovered from COVID-19.

This chain links TRBV19 with TRBJ2-3, with 9 bases identical to TRBD1. With 4 bases clipped from V and 0 bases from J, the junction kept 8 bases outside the gene matches. Germline V gives CDR1 LNHDA, CDR2 SQIVND (reference sequence). The CDR3 has 17 amino acids. In DNA form, the CDR3 reads TGTGCCAGTAGTAAACAGGGGGCCGGGGCAAGCACAGATACGCAGTATTTT. Amino acid sequence: CASSKQGAGASTDTQYF.

This chain links TRBV30 with TRBJ1-5, with D uncertain. Trimming removed 1 base from V and 5 bases from J, with 12 bases in between. This CDR3 has 14 residues. The germline V gene encodes CDR1 GTSNPN and CDR2 SVGIG (reference sequence). The CDR3 is CAWSASMGYQPQHF. DNA of the CDR3: TGTGCCTGGAGTGCCTCGATGGGCTATCAGCCCCAGCATTTT.

The chain links TRBV7-8 to TRBJ1-1; 10 nucleotides align to TRBD1. The ends lost 2 bases at V and 0 bases at J; junction bases unmatched: 6. The germline V gene encodes CDR1 SGHVS and CDR2 FQNEAQ. The CDR3 runs 17 residues. The CDR3 DNA reads TGTGCCAGCAGCTTATTAGGACAGGGGGTGATGAACACTGAAGCTTTCTTT. Translation gives CASSLLGQGVMNTEAFF.

The chain combines TRBV6-5 with TRBJ2-5; TRBD2 aligns across 11 bases. Germline-derived CDR1 and CDR2 are MNHEY and SVGAGI. V lost 2 bases, J lost 3 bases, and 5 bases stayed unmatched. This CDR3 has 16 amino acids. CDR3 sequence reads: CASSYRGLAAEETQYF. The CDR3 region has the DNA TGTGCCAGCAGTTACCGGGGACTAGCGGCAGAAGAGACCCAGTACTTC.

The chain carries TRBV4-3 and TRBJ2-1; the match to TRBD1 covers 11 bases. Losses at the gene ends were 4 bases for V and 4 bases for J; bases not matched to a gene: 15. CDR1 and CDR2 from the germline V gene are LGHNA and YSLEER. This CDR3 is built from 19 residues. The CDR3 here is CASSRTGGASGRTYNEQFF. DNA for the CDR3: TGCGCCAGCAGCCGGACAGGGGGCGCGAGCGGGAGGACTTACAATGAGCAGTTCTTC.

This rearrangement joins TRBV7-2 to TRBJ1-2, with D possibly TRBD1 on 6 matching bases. The CDR3 covers 14 residues. Germline-derived CDR1 and CDR2 are SGHTA and FQGNSA. V was trimmed by 5 bases and J by 2 bases, leaving 12 bases between them. The CDR3 sequence: CASSKQGENYGYTF. The DNA of the CDR3 is TGTGCCAGCAGCAAACAGGGTGAAAACTATGGCTACACCTTC.

The V and J genes are TRBV6-5 and TRBJ2-7; 7 bases fit TRBD2. Germline CDR1 reads MNHEY; CDR2 reads SVGAGI. The CDR3 length is 14 residues. Trimming took 7 bases from V and 6 from J; bases not matched to a gene: 12. The CDR3 region has the DNA TGTGCCAGCATGGCCACTAGCGCCAAAGGCGAGCAGTACTTC. Amino acids: CASMATSAKGEQYF.

The rearrangement joins TRBV6-1 to TRBJ2-7; 10 nucleotides align to TRBD1. V trimming: 4 bases; J trimming: 4 bases; junction bases outside the gene matches: 10. This CDR3 comprises 16 residues. CDR1 is MNHNS and CDR2 is SASEGT in the germline V gene. CDR3 sequence reads: CASSGEGQGVRYEQYF. In nucleotides, the CDR3 is TGTGCCAGCAGTGGGGAAGGACAGGGGGTTAGGTACGAGCAGTACTTC.

V usage is TRBV11-2 and J usage is TRBJ2-7; D might be TRBD2 (6 bases). Germline V CDR1 and CDR2: SGHAT, FQNNGV. This CDR3 has 16 amino acids. Trimming stripped 1 base from V and 2 bases from J, with 15 bases between. CDR3 DNA sequence: TGTGCCAGCAGCTTAGTGGCGGGACTCCTGACCTACGAGCAGTACTTC. Translation: CASSLVAGLLTYEQYF.

The chain employs TRBV30 and TRBJ2-3; 8 positions match TRBD2. The V segment lost 0 bases and the J segment 9 bases; nucleotides outside the gene matches: 11. In germline, CDR1 is GTSNPN, CDR2 SVGIG (reference sequence). CDR3 length equals 15 residues. CDR3 nucleotide sequence: TGTGCCTGGAGTGTACCCGGGGGGGCCTTGTGGACGCAGTATTTT. Translating it yields CAWSVPGGALWTQYF.

The V gene is TRBV11-3, the J gene TRBJ1-1; D gene unclear. The germline V gene has CDR1 SGHNT and CDR2 YENEEA. V shed 3 bases and J shed 1 base, with 6 bases lying between them. The CDR3 contains 13 residues. CDR3 residues: CASSFGRNTEAFF. In nucleotides, the CDR3 is TGTGCCAGCAGCTTTGGTAGGAACACTGAAGCTTTCTTT.

The CDR3 protein is CASSLREGRWGEQYF. Written as DNA, the CDR3 is TGTGCCAGCAGTTTACGGGAGGGCCGTTGGGGGGAGCAGTACTTC. V gene TRBV27 combines with J gene TRBJ2-7, with TRBD2 matching over 8 bases. Germline V gene data show CDR1 as MNHEY and CDR2 as SMNVEV (reference sequence). The CDR3 totals 15 residues. V lost 2 bases to trimming and J lost 7 bases; unmatched junction nucleotides: 10.

The rearrangement joins TRBV5-4 to TRBJ1-6, with 10 positions matching TRBD1. This CDR3 comprises 17 residues. Looked up from germline, CDR1 is SGHNT and CDR2 is YYREEE (reference sequence). V lost 4 bases and J lost 4; bases outside the gene matches: 8. CDR3 nucleotide sequence: TGTGCCAGCAGCCCGGGACAGGGGTCCGTTTATAATTCACCCCTCCACTTT. Amino acids: CASSPGQGSVYNSPLHF.

Only one count was recorded for this clone. The chain's CDR3 is CASSLNTYEQYF. The CDR3 DNA reads TGCGCCAGCAGCTTGAACACCTACGAGCAGTACTTC. The J gene is TRBJ2-7, the V gene TRBV5-1; D uncertain. The V gene's germline CDR1 is SGHRS and CDR2 YFSETQ. V lost 1 base and J lost 2, with 4 bases in between. The CDR3 sequence is 12 residues long.

The rearrangement uses TRBV19 and TRBJ1-5; weak D call: TRBD1 (6 bases). CDR1 LNHDA and CDR2 SQIVND come from the germline V gene (reference sequence). Trimming stripped 3 bases from V and 6 bases from J, with 12 bases between. The CDR3 sequence is 14 residues long. The CDR3 bases are TGTGCCAGTAGTATTCAGGGGTTGACTCAGCCCCAGCATTTT. This gives the protein CASSIQGLTQPQHF.

Remarks on this clone: At one of its ends the junction is not consistent with the germline gene, which may arise from a read error. The rearrangement links TRBV5-6 to TRBJ2-5; D possibly corresponds to TRBD1 (6 bases). This CDR3 region has 15 residues. Looked up from germline, CDR1 is SGHDT and CDR2 is YYEEEE. The CDR3 sequence is CASSFGQGKQGTQYF. The CDR3 DNA is TGTGCCAGCAGCTTTGGCCAGGGGAAACAAGGGACCCAGTACTTC.

The chain links TRBV24-1 to TRBJ2-5, with 11 bases lining up with TRBD1. The CDR3 extends over 14 amino acids. V lost 5 bases, J lost 4 bases, and 2 bases stayed unmatched. The germline CDR1 and CDR2 sequences are KGHDR and SFDVKD. The CDR3 region has the DNA TGTGCCACCAGTGGGACAGGGGGCACAGAGACCCAGTACTTC. Translating it yields CATSGTGGTETQYF.